This T cell receptor (beta chain) appears in the sequencing data of a study of T cell repertoires in cytomegalovirus infection. Across the whole study: Epitope selection comprised recently identified HLA-C-restricted CMV epitopes and well-studied HLA-B-restricted CMV epitopes. Both CMV infection and a matching HLA type were indicated by public TCR beta signatures. Findings and caveats of the study: Summed public TCR beta family frequency identified CMV carriers bearing the relevant HLA. HLA-C-restricted CMV-specific TCR beta clonotypes prevailed in the ex vivo response.

This clonotype has at least ten counts. Its cognate antigen is unknown. V gave up 1 base and J gave up 8 bases; unmatched junction bases: 13. The CDR3 runs to 17 residues. Per the germline V gene, CDR1 is SGHVS and CDR2 is FNYEAQ. TCRdb re-called the reads with MiXCR, one entry per CDR3 protein. The sample comprises approximately 910,000 distinct CDR3 sequences, about a third of which are singletons, and around an eighth rests with the top ten. The sequencing used cultured CD8+ T cells from PBMCs, collected from culture after CMV antigen stimulation. This chain joins TRBV7-6 and TRBJ1-2; 10 bases line up with TRBD1. The TCR originated in a human donor in good health (CMV status not recorded). Some clones in this sample may be carry-over from other donors' samples. CDR3 in DNA: TGTGCCAGCAGCTTAGGTGAGGGGACAGGGGCCGCCTCCGGCTACACCTTC. Translation gives CASSLGEGTGAASGYTF.